A single T cell receptor beta chain is shown here with its context. Its antigen remains unknown. TCR beta cDNA libraries had unique molecular identifiers. TCRdb used MiXCR to reprocess the PCR reads, holding one entry per CDR3 protein. The sample lists about 200,000 distinct CDR3 sequences, about 30% occurring once. Germline V gives CDR1 MDHEN, CDR2 SYDVKM. This CDR3 contains 17 residues. Trimming cost V 4 bases and J 0 bases, with 19 bases left between them. The data were obtained in a study of post-analysis software for immune sequencing data. Study-wide context: Courses of disease covered relapsing-remitting, secondary progressive and progressive-relapsing multiple sclerosis.

The study's findings and limits: Analysis by F measure revealed that same-batch samples clustered strongly together. TRBV segments more frequent in patients than in controls numbered five and included TRBV5-6, TRBV5-1 and TRBV20-1. Multiple sclerosis patients showed significantly lower normalized Chao1 diversity than controls did.

Source material: blood. The receptor's source is a girl under 18 with multiple sclerosis. The rearrangement uses TRBV28 and TRBJ2-7; TRBD1 or TRBD2 may be the D gene (5 bases each). The CDR3 bases are TGTGCCAGCAGTTGGGGGAACGGGGTGGGAAGCTCCTACGAGCAGTACTTC. Amino acid sequence: CASSWGNGVGSSYEQYF. Supplemented by reference TRBV28 and TRBJ2-7, the full variable domain reads DVKVTQSSRYLVKRTGEKVFLECVQDMDHENMFWYRQDPGLGLRLIYFSYDVKMKEKGDIPEGYSVSREKKERFSLILESASTNQTSMYLCASSWGNGVGSSYEQYFGPGTRLTVT.